This entry is about one T cell receptor (beta chain). The germline gene is not matched at one end of the junction; a read error may be the cause. Construction of TCR beta libraries relied on iRepertoire HTBI primers and on Arm-PCR targeting CDR3 regions. TCRdb used MiXCR to reprocess the multiplex PCR reads, holding one entry per CDR3 protein. The sample carries about 220,000 distinct CDR3 sequences, around 19% recorded once. The sample comes from a study of regulatory T cells in long-lasting Graves disease. Germline V gene sequence: CDR1 KGHSH, CDR2 LQKENI. This CDR3 is 13 amino acids long. The time point here: newly diagnosed GD, antithyroid drugs for less than 3 months. Extracted PBMC RNA gave rise to the TCR library.

The sample here was peripheral blood mononuclear cells (PBMCs), taken at new diagnosis, from a patient treated with antithyroid drugs. This sequence originates from a female donor with Graves disease. This chain links TRBV18 with TRBJ1-2; D unclear. In DNA, the CDR3 is TGTGCCAGCTCAGCGAAAGAGAAGGGAGGCTGCACCTTC. Translated: CASSAKEKGGCTF.